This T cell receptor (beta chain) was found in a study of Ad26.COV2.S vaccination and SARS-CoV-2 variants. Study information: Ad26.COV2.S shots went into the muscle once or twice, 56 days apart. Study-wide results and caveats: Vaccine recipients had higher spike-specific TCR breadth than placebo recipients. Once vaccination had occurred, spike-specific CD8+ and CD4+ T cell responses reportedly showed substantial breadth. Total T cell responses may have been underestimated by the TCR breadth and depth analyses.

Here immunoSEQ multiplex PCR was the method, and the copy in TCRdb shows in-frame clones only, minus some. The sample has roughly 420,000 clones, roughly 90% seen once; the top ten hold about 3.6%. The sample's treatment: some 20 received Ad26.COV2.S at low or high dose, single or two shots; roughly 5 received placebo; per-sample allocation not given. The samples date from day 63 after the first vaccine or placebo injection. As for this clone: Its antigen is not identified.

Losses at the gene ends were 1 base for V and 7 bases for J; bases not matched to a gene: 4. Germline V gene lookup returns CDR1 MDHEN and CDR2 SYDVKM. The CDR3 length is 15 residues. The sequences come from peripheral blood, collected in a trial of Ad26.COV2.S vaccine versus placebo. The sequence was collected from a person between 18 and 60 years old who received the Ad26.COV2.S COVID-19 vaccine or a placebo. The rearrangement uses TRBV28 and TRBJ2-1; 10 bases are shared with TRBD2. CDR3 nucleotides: TGTGCCAGCAGTTTATTACTAGCGGGGCCTAATGAGCAGTTCTTC. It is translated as CASSLLLAGPNEQFF.